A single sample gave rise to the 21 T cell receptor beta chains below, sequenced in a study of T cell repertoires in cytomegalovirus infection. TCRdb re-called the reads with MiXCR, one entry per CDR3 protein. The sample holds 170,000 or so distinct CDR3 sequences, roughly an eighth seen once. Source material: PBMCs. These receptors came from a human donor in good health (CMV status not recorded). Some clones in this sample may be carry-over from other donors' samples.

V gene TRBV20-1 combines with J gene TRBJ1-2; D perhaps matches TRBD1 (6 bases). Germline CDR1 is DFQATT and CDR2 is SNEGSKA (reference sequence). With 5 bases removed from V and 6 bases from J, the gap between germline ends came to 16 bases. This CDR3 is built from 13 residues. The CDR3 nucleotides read TGCAGTGCTCCTCTAAGACAGGCCCATGGCTACACCTTC. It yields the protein CSAPLRQAHGYTF.

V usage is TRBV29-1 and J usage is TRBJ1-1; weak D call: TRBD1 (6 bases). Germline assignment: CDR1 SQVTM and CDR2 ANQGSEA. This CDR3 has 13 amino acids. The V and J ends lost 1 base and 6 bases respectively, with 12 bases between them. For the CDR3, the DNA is TGCAGCGTTGAAGGGCAGGGGCTCGCTGAAGCTTTCTTT. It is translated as CSVEGQGLAEAFF.

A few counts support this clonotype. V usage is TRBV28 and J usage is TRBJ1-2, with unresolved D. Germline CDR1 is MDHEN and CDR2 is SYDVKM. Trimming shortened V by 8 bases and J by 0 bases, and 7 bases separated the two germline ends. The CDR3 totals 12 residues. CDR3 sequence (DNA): TGTGCCAGCGGCGTCCCTAACTATGGCTACACCTTC. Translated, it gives CASGVPNYGYTF.

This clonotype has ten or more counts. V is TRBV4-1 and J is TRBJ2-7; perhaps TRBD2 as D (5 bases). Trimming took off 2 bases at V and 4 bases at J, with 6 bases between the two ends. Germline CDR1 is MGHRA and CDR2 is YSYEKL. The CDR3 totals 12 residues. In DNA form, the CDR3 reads TGCGCCAGCAGCCAACGAGGGTACGAGCAGTACTTC. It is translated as CASSQRGYEQYF.

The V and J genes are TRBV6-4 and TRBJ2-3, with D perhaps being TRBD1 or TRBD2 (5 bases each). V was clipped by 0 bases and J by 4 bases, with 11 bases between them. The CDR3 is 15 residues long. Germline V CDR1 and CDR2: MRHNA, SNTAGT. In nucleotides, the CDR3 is TGTGCCAGCAGTGACTCGGGGGAAGGGGCAGATACGCAGTATTTT. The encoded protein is CASSDSGEGADTQYF.

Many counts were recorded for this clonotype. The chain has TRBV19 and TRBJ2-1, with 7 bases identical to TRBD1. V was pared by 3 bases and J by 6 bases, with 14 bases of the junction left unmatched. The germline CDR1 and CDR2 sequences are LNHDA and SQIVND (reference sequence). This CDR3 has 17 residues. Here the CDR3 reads CASSMRLGGQWGNEQFF. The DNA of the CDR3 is TGTGCCAGTAGTATGCGGCTAGGGGGACAGTGGGGCAATGAGCAGTTCTTC. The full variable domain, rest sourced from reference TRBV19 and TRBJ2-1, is DGGITQSPKYLFRKEGQNVTLSCEQNLNHDAMYWYRQDPGQGLRLIYYSQIVNDFQKGDIAEGYSVSREKKESFPLTVTSAQKNPTAFYLCASSMRLGGQWGNEQFFGPGTRLTVL.

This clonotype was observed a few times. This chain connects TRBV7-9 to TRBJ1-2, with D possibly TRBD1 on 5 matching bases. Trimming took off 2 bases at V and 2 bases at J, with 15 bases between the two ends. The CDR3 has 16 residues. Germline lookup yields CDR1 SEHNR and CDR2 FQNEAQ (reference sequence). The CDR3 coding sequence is TGTGCCAGCAGCTTAAACGCGCAGGGTGCGAACTATGGCTACACCTTC. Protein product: CASSLNAQGANYGYTF. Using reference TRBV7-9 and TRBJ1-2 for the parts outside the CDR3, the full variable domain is DTGVSQNPRHKITKRGQNVTFRCDPISEHNRLYWYRQTLGQGPEFLTYFQNEAQLEKSRLLSDRFSAERPKGSFSTLEIQRTEQGDSAMYLCASSLNAQGANYGYTFGSGTRLTVV.

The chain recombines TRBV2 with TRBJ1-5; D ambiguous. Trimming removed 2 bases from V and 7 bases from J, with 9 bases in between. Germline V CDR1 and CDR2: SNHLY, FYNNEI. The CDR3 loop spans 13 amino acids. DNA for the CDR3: TGTGCCAGCAGTGAACGGACCGGCCAGCCCCAGCATTTT. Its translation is CASSERTGQPQHF.

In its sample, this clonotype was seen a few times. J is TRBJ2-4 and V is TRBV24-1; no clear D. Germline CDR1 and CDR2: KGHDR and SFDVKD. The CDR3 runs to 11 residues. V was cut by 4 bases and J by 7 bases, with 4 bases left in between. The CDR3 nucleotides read TGTGCCACCAGTGACCGGAACATTCAGTACTTC. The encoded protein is CATSDRNIQYF.

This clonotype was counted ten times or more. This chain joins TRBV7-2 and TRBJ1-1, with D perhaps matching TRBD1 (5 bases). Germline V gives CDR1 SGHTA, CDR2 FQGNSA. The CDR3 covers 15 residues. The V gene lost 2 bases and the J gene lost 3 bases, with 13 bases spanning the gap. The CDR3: CASSLLRQGDTEAFF. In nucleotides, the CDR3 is TGTGCCAGCAGCTTACTAAGGCAGGGAGACACTGAAGCTTTCTTT.

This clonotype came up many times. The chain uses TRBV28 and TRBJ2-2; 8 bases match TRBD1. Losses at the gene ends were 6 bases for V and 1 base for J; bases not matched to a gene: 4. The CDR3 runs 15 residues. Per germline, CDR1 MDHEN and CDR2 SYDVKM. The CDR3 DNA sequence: TGTGCCAGCAGACAACAGGGGGGGAACACCGGGGAGCTGTTTTTT. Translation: CASRQQGGNTGELFF.

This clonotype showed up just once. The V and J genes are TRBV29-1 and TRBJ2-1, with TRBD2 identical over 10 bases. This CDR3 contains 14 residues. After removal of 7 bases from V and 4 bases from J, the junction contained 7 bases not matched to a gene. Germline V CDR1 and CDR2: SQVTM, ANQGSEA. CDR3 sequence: CSGGTSVRYNEQFF. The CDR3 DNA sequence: TGCAGCGGTGGGACTAGCGTTCGGTACAATGAGCAGTTCTTC.

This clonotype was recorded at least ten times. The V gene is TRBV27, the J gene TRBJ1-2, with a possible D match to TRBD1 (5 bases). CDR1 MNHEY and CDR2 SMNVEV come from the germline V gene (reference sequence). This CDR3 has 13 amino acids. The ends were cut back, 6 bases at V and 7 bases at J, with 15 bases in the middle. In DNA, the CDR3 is TGTGCCAGCAGCACGGGACCCGGGGGTGGCTACACCTTC. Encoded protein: CASSTGPGGGYTF.

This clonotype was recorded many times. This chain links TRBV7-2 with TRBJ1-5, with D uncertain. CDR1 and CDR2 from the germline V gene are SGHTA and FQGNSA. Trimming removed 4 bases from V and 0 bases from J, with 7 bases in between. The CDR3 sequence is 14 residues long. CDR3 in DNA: TGTGCCAGCAGCTCGGTATATAGCAATCAGCCCCAGCATTTT. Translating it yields CASSSVYSNQPQHF.

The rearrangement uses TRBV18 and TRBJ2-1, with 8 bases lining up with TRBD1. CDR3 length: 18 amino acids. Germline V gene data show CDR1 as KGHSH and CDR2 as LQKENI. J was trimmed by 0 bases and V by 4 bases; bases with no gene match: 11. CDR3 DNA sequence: TGTGCCAGCTCACTGGACAGGGAAAGTCAAAGCTCCTACAATGAGCAGTTCTTC. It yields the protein CASSLDRESQSSYNEQFF.

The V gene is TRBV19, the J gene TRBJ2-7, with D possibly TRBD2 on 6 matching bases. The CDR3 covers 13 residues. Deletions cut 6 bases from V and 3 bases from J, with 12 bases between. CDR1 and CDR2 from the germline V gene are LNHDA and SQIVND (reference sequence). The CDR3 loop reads CASSRDLYYEQYF. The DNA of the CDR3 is TGTGCCAGTAGCCGGGACTTATACTACGAGCAGTACTTC. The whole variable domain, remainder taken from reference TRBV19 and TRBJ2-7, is DGGITQSPKYLFRKEGQNVTLSCEQNLNHDAMYWYRQDPGQGLRLIYYSQIVNDFQKGDIAEGYSVSREKKESFPLTVTSAQKNPTAFYLCASSRDLYYEQYFGPGTRLTVT.

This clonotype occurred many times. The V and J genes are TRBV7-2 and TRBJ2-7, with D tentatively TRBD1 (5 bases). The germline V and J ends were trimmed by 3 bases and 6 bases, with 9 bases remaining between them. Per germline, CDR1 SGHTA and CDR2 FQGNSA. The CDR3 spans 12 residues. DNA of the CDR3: TGTGCCAGCAGCTTCGATAGGGGCGAGCAGTACTTC. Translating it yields CASSFDRGEQYF.

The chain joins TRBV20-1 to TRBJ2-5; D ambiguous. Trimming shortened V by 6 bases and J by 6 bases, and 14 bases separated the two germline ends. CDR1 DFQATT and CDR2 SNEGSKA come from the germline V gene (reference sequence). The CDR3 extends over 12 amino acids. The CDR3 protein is CSALGLGKTQYF. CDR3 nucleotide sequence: TGCAGTGCCCTGGGATTGGGAAAGACCCAGTACTTC.

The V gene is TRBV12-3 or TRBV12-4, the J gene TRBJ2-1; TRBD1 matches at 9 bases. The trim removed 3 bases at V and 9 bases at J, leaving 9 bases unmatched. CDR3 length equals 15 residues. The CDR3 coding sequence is TGTGCCAGCAGTTTTCGACAGGGGGGTTTTAGTGAGCAGTTCTTC. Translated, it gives CASSFRQGGFSEQFF.

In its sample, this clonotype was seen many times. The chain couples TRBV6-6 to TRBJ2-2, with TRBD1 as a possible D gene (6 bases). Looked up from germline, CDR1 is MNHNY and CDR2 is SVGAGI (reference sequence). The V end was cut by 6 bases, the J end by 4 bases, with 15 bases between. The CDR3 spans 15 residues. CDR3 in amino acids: CASRTPGQLTGELFF. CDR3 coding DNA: TGTGCCAGCAGGACCCCGGGACAACTCACCGGGGAGCTGTTTTTT.

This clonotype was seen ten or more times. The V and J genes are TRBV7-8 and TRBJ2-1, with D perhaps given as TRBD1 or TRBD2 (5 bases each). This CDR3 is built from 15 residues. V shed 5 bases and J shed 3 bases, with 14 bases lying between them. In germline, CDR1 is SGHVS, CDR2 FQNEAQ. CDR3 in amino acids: CASSPGRGDYNEQFF. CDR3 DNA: TGTGCCAGCAGCCCGGGACGTGGTGACTACAATGAGCAGTTCTTC.